A single sample is the source of the 14 T cell receptor beta chains below, sequenced in a study of blood T cell repertoires in COVID-19. The method was immunoSEQ multiplex PCR; TCRdb's version includes in-frame clones alone and lacks a portion of them. The sample has approximately 63,000 clones; approximately 90% are singletons. Input material: peripheral blood. These receptors were taken from a woman aged 55-70 years with COVID-19, enrolled during active disease.

Concerning this clone: An end of the junction does not agree with germline; a read error may underlie this. This sequence joins TRBV6-1 and TRBJ1-2; 7 nucleotides match TRBD1. Per the germline V gene, CDR1 is MNHNS and CDR2 is SASEGT. This CDR3 has 13 residues. CDR3 amino acids: CASREGQANGYTF. The CDR3 DNA follows: TGTGCCAGCAGAGAAGGACAGGCGAATGGCTACACCTTC.

The chain links TRBV27 to TRBJ2-7; 13 positions agree with TRBD2. Germline loops: CDR1 MNHEY, CDR2 SMNVEV (reference sequence). After removal of 6 bases from V and 5 bases from J, the junction contained 10 bases not matched to a gene. CDR3 length: 16 residues. CDR3 loop: CASSHSGTSGINEQYF. In DNA, the CDR3 is TGTGCCAGCAGCCATTCCGGGACTAGCGGGATTAACGAGCAGTACTTC.

This clone was detected a few times. This sequence joins TRBV24-1 and TRBJ2-7; no firm D call. Germline V gene sequence: CDR1 KGHDR, CDR2 SFDVKD. This CDR3 is 11 amino acids long. Trimming removed 4 bases from V and 4 bases from J, with 4 bases in between. CDR3 sequence (DNA): TGTGCCACCAGTGACTTATACGAGCAGTACTTC. Amino acid sequence: CATSDLYEQYF.

The CDR3 DNA reads TGTGCCAGCTATCGGACAGCCGTCTATGGCTACACCTTC. As protein: CASYRTAVYGYTF. The V gene is TRBV28, the J gene TRBJ1-2, with a weak D call TRBD1 (6 bases). Trimming left V 8 bases short and J 4 bases short, with 14 bases between. The germline V gene has CDR1 MDHEN and CDR2 SYDVKM. The CDR3 totals 13 residues.

This chain connects TRBV24-1 to TRBJ1-5; 9 nucleotides agree with TRBD1. From germline, CDR1 is KGHDR and CDR2 SFDVKD. The trim removed 3 bases at V and 3 bases at J, leaving 5 bases unmatched. This CDR3 spans 16 amino acids. For the CDR3, the DNA is TGTGCCACCAGTGATCCGGACAGGGGTAACAATCAGCCCCAGCATTTT. Its translation: CATSDPDRGNNQPQHF.

This chain uses TRBV27 with TRBJ2-1; D unresolved. The V gene lost 5 bases and the J gene lost 0 bases, with 14 bases spanning the gap. The CDR3 sequence is 16 residues long. Germline V gives CDR1 MNHEY, CDR2 SMNVEV (reference sequence). DNA for the CDR3: TGTGCCAGCAGTCTACCTCCTTCCCTCTCCTACAATGAGCAGTTCTTC. This encodes CASSLPPSLSYNEQFF.

V gene TRBV6-4 combines with J gene TRBJ1-1; D is uncertain. Per the germline V gene, CDR1 is MRHNA and CDR2 is SNTAGT. V dropped 6 bases and J dropped 0 bases, with 14 bases sitting between them. The CDR3 totals 15 residues. CDR3: CASSPLFRMNTEAFF. The CDR3 DNA follows: TGTGCCAGCAGCCCACTTTTTCGTATGAACACTGAAGCTTTCTTT.

The gene calls are TRBV4-3 and TRBJ2-1; 7 positions agree with TRBD2. Germline values: CDR1 LGHNA, CDR2 YSLEER. Germline trimming cut 5 bases from V and 6 bases from J; bases unmatched to any gene: 7. The CDR3 loop spans 14 amino acids. The CDR3 coding sequence is TGCGCCAGCAGCGAGGGACTAAGTCTCAATGAGCAGTTCTTC. The encoded protein is CASSEGLSLNEQFF.

V and J are TRBV10-2 and TRBJ2-5; 9 bases agree with TRBD1. The CDR3 loop spans 14 amino acids. The V gene end was trimmed by 6 bases and the J gene end by 4 bases; junction bases not matched to a gene: 6. Germline CDR1 and CDR2: WSHSY and SAAADI. The CDR3 here is CASRPGTGRETQYF. The CDR3 bases are TGCGCCAGCAGGCCCGGGACAGGGAGAGAGACCCAGTACTTC.

The rearrangement links TRBV30 to TRBJ1-6; no firm D call. The CDR3 runs to 13 residues. Trimming stripped 2 bases from V and 8 bases from J, with 10 bases between. Germline V gives CDR1 GTSNPN, CDR2 SVGIG (reference sequence). The CDR3 reads CAWSRTGDSPLHF. Here the CDR3 DNA reads TGTGCCTGGAGTAGAACCGGGGATTCACCCCTCCACTTT.

The J gene is TRBJ2-3, the V gene TRBV27; D is uncertain. Germline CDR1 is MNHEY and CDR2 is SMNVEV (reference sequence). The CDR3 extends over 14 amino acids. V was trimmed by 8 bases and J by 0 bases, leaving 12 bases between them. CDR3 nucleotide sequence: TGTGCCAGCTATCTAACGTATAGCACAGATACGCAGTATTTT. The encoded protein is CASYLTYSTDTQYF.

This chain connects TRBV6-5 to TRBJ1-2; no clear D gene. The CDR3 is 15 amino acids. The V end was cut by 2 bases, the J end by 7 bases, with 17 bases between. Germline CDR1 reads MNHEY; CDR2 reads SVGAGI. The CDR3: CASSYVEGGGAGYTF. CDR3 bases: TGTGCCAGCAGTTACGTTGAGGGAGGCGGCGCTGGCTACACCTTC.

The J gene is TRBJ1-1, the V gene TRBV19; a possible D gene is TRBD1 (6 bases). Trimming cost V 7 bases and J 4 bases, with 16 bases left between them. The CDR3 loop spans 14 amino acids. Germline V gene sequence: CDR1 LNHDA, CDR2 SQIVND (reference sequence). DNA for the CDR3: TGTGCCAGTACAAGGGAAGTGGGGGCCACTGAAGCTTTCTTT. It encodes CASTREVGATEAFF.

This chain links TRBV7-9 with TRBJ2-7, with D maybe TRBD2 (6 bases). Trimming stripped 1 base from V and 2 bases from J, with 15 bases between. Germline V lookup: CDR1 SEHNR, CDR2 FQNEAQ (reference sequence). CDR3 length: 16 amino acids. CDR3 loop: CASSLGVGSGTYEQYF. The CDR3, as DNA: TGTGCCAGCAGCTTAGGGGTGGGTAGCGGAACCTACGAGCAGTACTTC.